This T cell receptor (beta chain) was documented in a study of blood T cell repertoires in COVID-19. At the level of the study: The study drew acute and convalescent COVID-19 samples from the United States, Italy and Spain. Nucleic acid was either cDNA or gDNA, and it came from T cells, B-cell-depleted T cells, or PBMCs.

Original processing notes: Amplification with reference gene primers provided the estimates of nucleated cell counts. Libraries were prepared by immunoSEQ multiplex PCR; TCRdb keeps only in-frame clonotypes and omits some of them. The V and J calls and clone size were taken over from that table, and D and trimming were inferred from the DNA. Of some 110,000 clones in the sample, around 87% were seen once. This TCR was recovered from a man between 50 and 59 years old with acute or convalescent COVID-19. Sequenced input: peripheral blood.

CDR3 DNA: TGCAGCGTTGAATATTATGGCTACACCTTC. It yields the protein CSVEYYGYTF. V gene TRBV29-1 combines with J gene TRBJ1-2; D is undetermined. V gave up 2 bases and J gave up 5 bases, with 3 bases separating them. The CDR3 length is 10 residues. The germline gives CDR1 SQVTM, CDR2 ANQGSEA.